These 24 T cell receptor beta chains were sequenced from one sample in a study of blood T cell repertoires in COVID-19 (dated by TCRdb to 2018 to 2021). Library preparation was by the immunoSEQ multiplex PCR assay. Not all clones reach the TCRdb copy of this immuneACCESS table, which keeps in-frame sequences only. Checked studies attribute under half of the gap to unresolved V genes and leave the rest unexplained. For this sample the table gives a few hundred thousand clones, of which around 80% were detected only once. Approximately 5.1% of the sample lies in the top ten. Sequenced sample: peripheral blood. The receptors here all came from a woman in her sixties or seventies who had recovered from COVID-19.

This clone was observed a few times. The genes are TRBV11-2 and TRBJ1-1; 8 nucleotides align to TRBD1. V lost 4 bases and J lost 5; bases outside the gene matches: 3. This CDR3 is 13 amino acids long. Germline V gene lookup returns CDR1 SGHAT and CDR2 FQNNGV. CDR3 bases: TGTGCCAGCAGCTGGACAGGGAGGACTGAAGCTTTCTTT. This sequence encodes CASSWTGRTEAFF.

The gene calls are TRBV11-3 and TRBJ2-1, with a possible D match to TRBD1 (5 bases). The CDR3 spans 14 residues. In germline, CDR1 is SGHNT, CDR2 YENEEA. The V end was cut by 2 bases, the J end by 4 bases, with 9 bases between. In nucleotides, the CDR3 is TGTGCCAGCAGCTTAAAGGGGCCTTACAATGAGCAGTTCTTC. Residues: CASSLKGPYNEQFF. Supplemented by reference TRBV11-3 and TRBJ2-1, the full variable domain reads EAGVVQSPRYKIIEKKQPVAFWCNPISGHNTLYWYLQNLGQGPELLIRYENEEAVDDSQLPKDRFSAERLKGVDSTLKIQPAELGDSAVYLCASSLKGPYNEQFFGPGTRLTVL.

V usage is TRBV9 and J usage is TRBJ2-3; unclear D gene. CDR1 and CDR2 (germline): SGDLS, YYNGEE. The CDR3 is 14 residues long. Trimming left V 0 bases short and J 2 bases short, with 7 bases between. DNA of the CDR3: TGTGCCAGCAGCGTAGACCAGTCCACAGATACGCAGTATTTT. Protein: CASSVDQSTDTQYF.

This sequence joins TRBV19 and TRBJ2-2, with D perhaps matching TRBD2 (6 bases). The CDR3 has 16 amino acids. The germline gives CDR1 LNHDA, CDR2 SQIVND (reference sequence). Trimming stripped 8 bases from V and 0 bases from J, with 16 bases between. CDR3 sequence reads: CASLTRGTANTGELFF. CDR3 in DNA: TGTGCCAGTTTGACCCGCGGGACGGCGAACACCGGGGAGCTGTTTTTT.

V and J are TRBV4-3 and TRBJ1-3; D ambiguous. Germline V gene sequence: CDR1 LGHNA, CDR2 YSLEER. V was clipped by 0 bases and J by 0 bases, with 9 bases between them. The CDR3 extends over 16 amino acids. The CDR3 is CASSQDSSPSGNTIYF. CDR3 sequence (DNA): TGCGCCAGCAGCCAAGATAGCAGCCCCTCTGGAAACACCATATATTTT.

J is TRBJ2-3 and V is TRBV29-1; D remains ambiguous. The V gene lost 0 bases and the J gene lost 0 bases, with 13 bases spanning the gap. The CDR3 extends over 16 amino acids. Per the germline V gene, CDR1 is SQVTM and CDR2 is ANQGSEA. In DNA, the CDR3 is TGCAGCGTTGAAGATCTACCCCTTACTAGCACAGATACGCAGTATTTT. This codes for CSVEDLPLTSTDTQYF.

The J gene is TRBJ1-6, the V gene TRBV9, with a tentative D call TRBD1 (5 bases). This CDR3 contains 15 residues. Germline loops: CDR1 SGDLS, CDR2 YYNGEE. V dropped 1 base and J dropped 10 bases, with 15 bases sitting between them. The DNA of the CDR3 is TGTGCCAGCAGCGTATGGGGGGGAAGCCCCTCACCCCTCCACTTT. It codes for CASSVWGGSPSPLHF.

This clone was detected once. The V call is TRBV27, the J call TRBJ2-7; a weak D match, TRBD2 (5 bases). V lost 4 bases and J 0 bases, leaving 7 bases between the germline ends. The CDR3 extends over 13 amino acids. Germline V lookup: CDR1 MNHEY, CDR2 SMNVEV (reference sequence). CDR3 sequence: CASSSGFSYEQYF. The CDR3 DNA reads TGTGCCAGCAGTTCGGGGTTCTCCTACGAGCAGTACTTC.

The genes are TRBV9 and TRBJ2-5, with TRBD2 matching over 14 bases. With V trimmed by 4 bases and J by 5 bases, 4 bases remained unmatched. Germline lookup yields CDR1 SGDLS and CDR2 YYNGEE. The CDR3 is 15 amino acids. In DNA form, the CDR3 reads TGTGCCAGCAGCCCGGGACTAGCGGGGGATGAGACCCAGTACTTC. As protein: CASSPGLAGDETQYF.

The rearrangement joins TRBV2 to TRBJ2-1; 8 bases agree with TRBD2. Trimming removed 2 bases from V and 0 bases from J; junction bases left unmatched: 3. The germline V gene encodes CDR1 SNHLY and CDR2 FYNNEI. CDR3 length equals 16 residues. The CDR3 protein is CASSEKLAASYNEQFF. CDR3 in DNA: TGTGCCAGCAGTGAAAAACTAGCGGCCTCCTACAATGAGCAGTTCTTC. The full variable domain, its missing parts supplied by reference TRBV2 and TRBJ2-1, is EPEVTQTPSHQVTQMGQEVILRCVPISNHLYFYWYRQILGQKVEFLVSFYNNEISEKSEIFDDQFSVERPDGSNFTLKIRSTKLEDSAMYFCASSEKLAASYNEQFFGPGTRLTVL.

The V and J genes are TRBV29-1 and TRBJ2-2, with TRBD2 as a possible D gene (5 bases). V was shortened by 0 bases and J by 3 bases, with 11 bases between the two germline ends. Germline loops: CDR1 SQVTM, CDR2 ANQGSEA. CDR3 length equals 15 residues. The CDR3 here is CSVEDPGRDTGELFF. The CDR3 nucleotides read TGCAGCGTTGAAGATCCGGGAAGGGACACCGGGGAGCTGTTTTTT.

The chain carries TRBV19 and TRBJ2-1; TRBD2 matches 7 bases. V dropped 7 bases and J dropped 2; count of bases not matched to a gene: 8. This CDR3 region has 15 residues. In germline, CDR1 is LNHDA, CDR2 SQIVND (reference sequence). The CDR3 loop reads CASINLGGPYNEQFF. The CDR3 DNA follows: TGTGCCAGTATTAATCTGGGAGGGCCCTACAATGAGCAGTTCTTC.

This chain links TRBV5-1 with TRBJ1-2, with D perhaps TRBD1 (6 bases). CDR3 length equals 12 residues. CDR1 and CDR2 (germline): SGHRS, YFSETQ. Between the trimmed V and J ends, which lost 1 base and 7 bases, there was a span of 8 bases. CDR3 sequence reads: CASSLTGSGYTF. Written as DNA, the CDR3 is TGCGCCAGCAGCTTGACAGGGAGTGGCTACACCTTC.

The chain recombines TRBV6-5 with TRBJ2-1; 8 bases align to TRBD2. V shed 0 bases and J 5 bases; nucleotides not matched to a gene: 3. From germline, CDR1 is MNHEY and CDR2 SVGAGI. This CDR3 region has 15 residues. CDR3 sequence reads: CASSYSTSGNNEQFF. The CDR3 nucleotides are TGTGCCAGCAGTTACTCAACTAGCGGAAACAATGAGCAGTTCTTC.

The rearrangement joins TRBV5-1 to TRBJ2-7, with TRBD2 matching 9 bases. Trimming at V came to 3 bases and at J to 1 base, leaving 8 bases not matched to a gene. The CDR3 loop spans 16 amino acids. Looked up from germline, CDR1 is SGHRS and CDR2 is YFSETQ. The CDR3 region has the DNA TGCGCCAGCAGCTCAACCCCAGCGGGGGGATCCTACGAGCAGTACTTC. This encodes CASSSTPAGGSYEQYF.

The chain is built from TRBV5-4 and TRBJ1-1; D gene uncertain. The V gene's germline CDR1 is SGHNT and CDR2 YYREEE (reference sequence). The V gene lost 7 bases and the J gene lost 1 base, with 8 bases spanning the gap. The CDR3 extends over 12 amino acids. The CDR3 spells CASPSGNTEAFF. CDR3 DNA: TGTGCCAGCCCCTCGGGGAACACTGAAGCTTTCTTT.

The genes are TRBV5-1 and TRBJ2-1; TRBD2 matches at 12 bases. The J segment lost 4 bases and the V segment lost 4 bases, leaving 6 bases of the junction unmatched. This CDR3 is built from 16 residues. From germline, CDR1 is SGHRS and CDR2 YFSETQ. CDR3 sequence reads: CASSVRLAGEYNEQFF. The CDR3 DNA reads TGCGCCAGCAGCGTGAGACTAGCGGGGGAATACAATGAGCAGTTCTTC. Based on the CDR3 plus reference TRBV5-1 and TRBJ2-1, the full variable domain is KAGVTQTPRYLIKTRGQQVTLSCSPISGHRSVSWYQQTPGQGLQFLFEYFSETQRNKGNFPGRFSGRQFSNSRSEMNVSTLELGDSALYLCASSVRLAGEYNEQFFGPGTRLTVL.

The chain employs TRBV4-2 and TRBJ2-7; 11 bases map to TRBD2. CDR3 length: 16 residues. V was pared by 3 bases and J by 2 bases, with 6 bases of the junction left unmatched. The germline V gene has CDR1 LGHNA and CDR2 YNFKEQ. In nucleotides, the CDR3 is TGTGCCAGCAGCCATGGGGCTAGCGGGGGGACCTACGAGCAGTACTTC. It codes for CASSHGASGGTYEQYF.

The rearrangement uses TRBV13 and TRBJ2-7; D remains unclear. The germline V gene has CDR1 PRHDT and CDR2 FYEKMQ (reference sequence). This CDR3 has 12 residues. V was pared by 4 bases and J by 0 bases, with 4 bases between. CDR3 DNA: TGTGCCAGCAGCTCCAGCTCCTACGAGCAGTACTTC. This translates into CASSSSSYEQYF.

This clone was detected only once. The chain combines TRBV18 with TRBJ1-2; 8 bases map to TRBD1. The germline V gene encodes CDR1 KGHSH and CDR2 LQKENI. V trimming: 2 bases; J trimming: 5 bases; junction bases outside the gene matches: 10. CDR3 length: 16 amino acids. The CDR3 sequence is CASSPTWEQGAYGYTF. In DNA form, the CDR3 reads TGTGCCAGCTCACCAACATGGGAGCAGGGGGCTTATGGCTACACCTTC. Combining the CDR3 with reference TRBV18 and TRBJ1-2 gives the whole variable domain NAGVMQNPRHLVRRRGQEARLRCSPMKGHSHVYWYRQLPEEGLKFMVYLQKENIIDESGMPKERFSAEFPKEGPSILRIQQVVRGDSAAYFCASSPTWEQGAYGYTFGSGTRLTVV.

This chain uses TRBV27 with TRBJ2-7, with D maybe TRBD1 (5 bases). The CDR3 length is 14 residues. V was trimmed by 4 bases and J by 2 bases, leaving 12 bases between them. Per the germline V gene, CDR1 is MNHEY and CDR2 is SMNVEV (reference sequence). CDR3 DNA: TGTGCCAGCAGTTGGCAGGGCTACACCTACGAGCAGTACTTC. Its translation is CASSWQGYTYEQYF.

The rearrangement uses TRBV10-2 and TRBJ2-3; 9 nucleotides align to TRBD2. This CDR3 has 15 amino acids. Germline CDR1 is WSHSY and CDR2 is SAAADI. Germline trimming cut 7 bases from V and 2 bases from J; bases unmatched to any gene: 7. In nucleotides, the CDR3 is TGCGCCAGCATGGGGACTAGCCATTACACAGATACGCAGTATTTT. The encoded protein is CASMGTSHYTDTQYF.

This clone is a singleton in its sample. The chain links TRBV6-5 to TRBJ1-5, with 8 positions matching TRBD1. V was pared by 6 bases and J by 6 bases, with 7 bases of the junction left unmatched. Germline CDR1 reads MNHEY; CDR2 reads SVGAGI. This CDR3 region has 14 residues. The CDR3 DNA sequence: TGTGCCAGCAGCGGACAGGGTCTATTTCAGCCCCAGCATTTT. Encoded protein: CASSGQGLFQPQHF.

The chain couples TRBV23-1 to TRBJ2-3; 12 bases match TRBD2. TRBV23-1 is an ORF for which the function is uncertain. CDR3 length: 18 residues. V trimming: 2 bases; J trimming: 0 bases; junction bases outside the gene matches: 6. The CDR3 loop is CASSQHGTSGRSTDTQYF. The CDR3, as DNA: TGCGCCAGCAGTCAACACGGGACTAGCGGGCGGAGCACAGATACGCAGTATTTT.